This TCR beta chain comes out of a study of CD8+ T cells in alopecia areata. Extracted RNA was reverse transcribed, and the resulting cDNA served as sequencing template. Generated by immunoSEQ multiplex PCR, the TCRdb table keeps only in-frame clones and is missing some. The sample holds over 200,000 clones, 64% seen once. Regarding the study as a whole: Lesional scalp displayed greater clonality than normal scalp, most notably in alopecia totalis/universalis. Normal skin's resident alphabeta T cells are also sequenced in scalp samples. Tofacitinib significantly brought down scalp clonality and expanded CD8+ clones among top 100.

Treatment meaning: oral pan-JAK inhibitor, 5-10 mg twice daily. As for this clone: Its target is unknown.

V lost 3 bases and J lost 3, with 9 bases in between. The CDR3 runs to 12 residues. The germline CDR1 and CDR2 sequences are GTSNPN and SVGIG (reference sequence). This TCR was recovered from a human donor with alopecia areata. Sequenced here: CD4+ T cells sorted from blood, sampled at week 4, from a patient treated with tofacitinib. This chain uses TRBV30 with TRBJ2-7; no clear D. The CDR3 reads CAWSIHRYEQYF. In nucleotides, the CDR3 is TGTGCCTGGAGCATTCATCGCTACGAGCAGTACTTC. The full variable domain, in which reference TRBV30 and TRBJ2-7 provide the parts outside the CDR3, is SQTIHQWPATLVQPVGSPLSLECTVEGTSNPNLYWYRQAAGRGLQLLFYSVGIGQISSEVPQNLSASRPQDRQFILSSKKLLLSDSGFYLCAWSIHRYEQYFGPGTRLTVT.